This entry is about one T cell receptor (beta chain). These data belong to a study of blood T cell repertoires in COVID-19. Data came from immunoSEQ multiplex PCR; TCRdb stores just in-frame clones and leaves some out. The data contain under 150,000 clones, around 81% of them seen just once; the ten biggest clones take up approximately 8.7%. V gave up 4 bases and J gave up 2 bases; unmatched junction bases: 14. The CDR3 is 19 amino acids. Germline V lookup: CDR1 KGHDR, CDR2 SFDVKD. V usage is TRBV24-1 and J usage is TRBJ2-3; the match to TRBD1 covers 10 bases. Sequencing was performed on peripheral blood. This TCR derives from a woman aged 55-69 years with active or convalescent COVID-19. In DNA form, the CDR3 reads TGTGCCACCAGTGACTCCAGTCCGGGACAGGGGAGATACACAGATACGCAGTATTTT. Protein: CATSDSSPGQGRYTDTQYF.